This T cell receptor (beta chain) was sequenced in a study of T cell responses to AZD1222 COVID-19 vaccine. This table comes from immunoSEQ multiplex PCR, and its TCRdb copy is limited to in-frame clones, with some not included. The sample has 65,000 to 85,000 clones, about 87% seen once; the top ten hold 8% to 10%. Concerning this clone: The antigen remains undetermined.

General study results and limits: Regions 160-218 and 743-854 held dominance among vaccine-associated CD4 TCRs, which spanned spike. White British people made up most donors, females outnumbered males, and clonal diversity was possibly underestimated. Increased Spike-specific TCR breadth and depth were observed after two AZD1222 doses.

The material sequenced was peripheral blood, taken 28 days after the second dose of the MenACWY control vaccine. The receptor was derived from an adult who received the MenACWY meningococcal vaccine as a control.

The CDR3 reads CASSQGAPTGYGYTF. Written as DNA, the CDR3 is TGCGCCAGCAGCCAAGGGGCCCCTACAGGCTATGGCTACACCTTC. V and J are TRBV4-1 and TRBJ1-2; possible D gene TRBD1, 5 bases. Germline CDR1 reads MGHRA; CDR2 reads YSYEKL. The CDR3 extends over 15 amino acids. V lost 1 base and J lost 4, with 13 bases in between.